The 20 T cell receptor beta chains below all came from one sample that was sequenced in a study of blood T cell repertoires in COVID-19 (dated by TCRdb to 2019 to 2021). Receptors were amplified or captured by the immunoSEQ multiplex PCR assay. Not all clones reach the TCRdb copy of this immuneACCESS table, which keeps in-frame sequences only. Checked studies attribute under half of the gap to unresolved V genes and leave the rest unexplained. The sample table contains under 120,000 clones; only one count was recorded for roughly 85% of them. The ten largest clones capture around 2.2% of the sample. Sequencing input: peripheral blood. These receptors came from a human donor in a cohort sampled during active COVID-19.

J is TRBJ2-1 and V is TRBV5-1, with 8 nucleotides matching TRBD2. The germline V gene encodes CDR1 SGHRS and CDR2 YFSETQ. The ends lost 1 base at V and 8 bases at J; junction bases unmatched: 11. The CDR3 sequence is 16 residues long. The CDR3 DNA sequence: TGCGCCAGCAGCTTGCCGCGAGCGGGAGAAGACCATGAGCAGTTCTTC. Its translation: CASSLPRAGEDHEQFF.

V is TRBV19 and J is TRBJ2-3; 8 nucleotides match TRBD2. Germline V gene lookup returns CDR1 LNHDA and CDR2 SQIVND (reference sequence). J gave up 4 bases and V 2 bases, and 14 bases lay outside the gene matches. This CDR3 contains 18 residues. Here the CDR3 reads CASSIRVLRGASADTQYF. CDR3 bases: TGTGCCAGTAGTATAAGGGTCTTGCGGGGGGCCTCGGCAGATACGCAGTATTTT. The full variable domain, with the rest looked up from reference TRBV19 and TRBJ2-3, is DGGITQSPKYLFRKEGQNVTLSCEQNLNHDAMYWYRQDPGQGLRLIYYSQIVNDFQKGDIAEGYSVSREKKESFPLTVTSAQKNPTAFYLCASSIRVLRGASADTQYFGPGTRLTVL.

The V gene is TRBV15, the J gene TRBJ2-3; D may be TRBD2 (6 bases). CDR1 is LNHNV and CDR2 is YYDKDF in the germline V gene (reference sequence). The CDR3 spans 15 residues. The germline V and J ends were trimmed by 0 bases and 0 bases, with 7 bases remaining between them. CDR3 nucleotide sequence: TGTGCCACCAGCAGAGACGGACTAAGCACAGATACGCAGTATTTT. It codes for CATSRDGLSTDTQYF.

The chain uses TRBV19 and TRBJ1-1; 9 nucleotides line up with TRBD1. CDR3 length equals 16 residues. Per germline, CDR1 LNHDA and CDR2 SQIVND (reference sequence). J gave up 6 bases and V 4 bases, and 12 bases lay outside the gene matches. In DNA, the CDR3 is TGTGCCAGTAGTACTCGACAGGGGGGTATTCAGGCTGAAGCTTTCTTT. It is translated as CASSTRQGGIQAEAFF.

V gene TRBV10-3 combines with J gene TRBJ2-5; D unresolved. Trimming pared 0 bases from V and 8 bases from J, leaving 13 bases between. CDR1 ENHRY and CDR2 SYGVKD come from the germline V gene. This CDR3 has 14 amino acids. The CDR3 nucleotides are TGTGCCATCAGTGAGTCGTTTGGGCTGAGCACCCAGTACTTC. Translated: CAISESFGLSTQYF.

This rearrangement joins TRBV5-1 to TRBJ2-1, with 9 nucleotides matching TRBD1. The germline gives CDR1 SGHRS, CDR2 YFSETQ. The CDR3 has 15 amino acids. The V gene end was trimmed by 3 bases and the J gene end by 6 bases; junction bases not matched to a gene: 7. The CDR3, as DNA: TGCGCCAGCAGCTCGCCACAGGGGGCGGGCAATGAGCAGTTCTTC. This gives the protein CASSSPQGAGNEQFF.

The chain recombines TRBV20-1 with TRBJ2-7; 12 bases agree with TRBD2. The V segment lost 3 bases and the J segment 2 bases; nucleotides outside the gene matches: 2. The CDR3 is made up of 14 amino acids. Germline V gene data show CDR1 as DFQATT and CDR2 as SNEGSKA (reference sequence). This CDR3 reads CSASRLAGAYEQYF. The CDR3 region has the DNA TGCAGTGCTAGTAGACTAGCGGGGGCCTACGAGCAGTACTTC.

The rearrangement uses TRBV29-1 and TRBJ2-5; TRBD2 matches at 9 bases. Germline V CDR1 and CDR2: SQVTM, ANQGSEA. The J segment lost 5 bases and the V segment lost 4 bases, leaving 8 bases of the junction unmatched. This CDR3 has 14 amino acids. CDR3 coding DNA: TGCAGCGTTGCCCCGTTAGCGGGAGCTGAGACCCAGTACTTC. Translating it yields CSVAPLAGAETQYF.

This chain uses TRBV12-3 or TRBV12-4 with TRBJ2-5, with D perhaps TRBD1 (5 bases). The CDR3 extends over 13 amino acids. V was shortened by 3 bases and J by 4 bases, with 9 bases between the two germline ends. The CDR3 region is CASSFSQGETQYF. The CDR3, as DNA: TGTGCCAGCAGTTTTTCGCAGGGAGAGACCCAGTACTTC.

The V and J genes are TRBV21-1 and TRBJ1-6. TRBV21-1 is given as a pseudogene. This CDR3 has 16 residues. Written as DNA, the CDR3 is TGTGCCAGCAGCAAAGGGAGGGGTAGGAGCAATTCACCCCTCCACTTT. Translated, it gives CASSKGRGRSNSPLHF.

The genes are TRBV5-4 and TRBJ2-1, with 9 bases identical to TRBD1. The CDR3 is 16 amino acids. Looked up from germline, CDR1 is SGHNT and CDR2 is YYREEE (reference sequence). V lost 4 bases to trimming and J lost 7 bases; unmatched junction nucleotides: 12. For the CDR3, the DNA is TGTGCCAGCAGCAAGTCCGGGACAGGGACGTCAAATGAGCAGTTCTTC. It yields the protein CASSKSGTGTSNEQFF.

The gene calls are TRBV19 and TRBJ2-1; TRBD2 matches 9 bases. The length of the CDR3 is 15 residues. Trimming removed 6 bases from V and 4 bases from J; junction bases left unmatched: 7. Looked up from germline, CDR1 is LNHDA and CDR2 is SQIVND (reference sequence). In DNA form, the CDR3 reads TGTGCCAGTAGCAAAACTAGCGGGTCTTACAATGAGCAGTTCTTC. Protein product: CASSKTSGSYNEQFF.

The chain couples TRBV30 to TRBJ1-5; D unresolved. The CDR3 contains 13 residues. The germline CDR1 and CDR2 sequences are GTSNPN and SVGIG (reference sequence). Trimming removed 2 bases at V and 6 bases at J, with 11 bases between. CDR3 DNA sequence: TGTGCCTGGAGTACCCAGGTCAGTCAGCCCCAGCATTTT. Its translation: CAWSTQVSQPQHF.

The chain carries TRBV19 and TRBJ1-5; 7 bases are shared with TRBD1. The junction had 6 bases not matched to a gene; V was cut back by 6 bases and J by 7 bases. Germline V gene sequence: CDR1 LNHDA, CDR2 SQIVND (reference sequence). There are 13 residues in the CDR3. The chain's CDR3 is CASSGTARQPQHF. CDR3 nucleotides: TGTGCCAGTAGCGGGACAGCCCGGCAGCCCCAGCATTTT.

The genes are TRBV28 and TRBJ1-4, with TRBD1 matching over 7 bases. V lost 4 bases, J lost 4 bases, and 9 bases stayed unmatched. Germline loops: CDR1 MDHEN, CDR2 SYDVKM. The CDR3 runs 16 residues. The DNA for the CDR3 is TGTGCCAGCAGTTCCCGGCTACAGGGGTTTAATGAAAAACTGTTTTTT. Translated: CASSSRLQGFNEKLFF.

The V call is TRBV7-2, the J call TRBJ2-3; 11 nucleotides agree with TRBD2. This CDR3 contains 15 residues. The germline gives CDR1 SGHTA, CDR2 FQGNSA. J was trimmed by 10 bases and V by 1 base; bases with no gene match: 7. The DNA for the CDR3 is TGTGCCAGCAGCTTAGGGCTAGCGGGGGGTGGGGCGCAGTATTTT. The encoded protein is CASSLGLAGGGAQYF.

CDR3 sequence: CAWSYSTGIYEQYF. CDR3 DNA sequence: TGTGCCTGGTCCTACTCGACAGGGATATACGAGCAGTACTTC. The J gene is TRBJ2-7, the V gene TRBV30, with 7 bases matching TRBD1. J lost 4 bases, V lost 5 bases, and 11 bases had no gene match. This CDR3 contains 14 residues. Germline V gene sequence: CDR1 GTSNPN, CDR2 SVGIG (reference sequence).

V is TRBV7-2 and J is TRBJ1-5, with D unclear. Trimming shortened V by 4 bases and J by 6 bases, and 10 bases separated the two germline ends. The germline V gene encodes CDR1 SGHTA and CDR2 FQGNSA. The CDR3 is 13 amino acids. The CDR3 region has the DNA TGTGCCAGCAGCTCCTCGTACAGTCAGCCCCAGCATTTT. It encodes CASSSSYSQPQHF.

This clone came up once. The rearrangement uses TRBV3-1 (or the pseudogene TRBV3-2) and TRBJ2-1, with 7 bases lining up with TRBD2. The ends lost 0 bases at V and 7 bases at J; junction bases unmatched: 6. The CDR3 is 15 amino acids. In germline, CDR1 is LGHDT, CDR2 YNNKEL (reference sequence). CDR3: CASSQDPGGGNEQFF. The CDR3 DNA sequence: TGTGCCAGCAGCCAAGATCCTGGGGGGGGAAATGAGCAGTTCTTC.

The CDR3 sequence: CASSPQVDTEAFF. The CDR3 nucleotides read TGTGCCAGCTCACCCCAGGTTGACACTGAAGCTTTCTTT. The rearrangement links TRBV18 to TRBJ1-1; D call uncertain. The CDR3 extends over 13 amino acids. Germline-derived CDR1 and CDR2 are KGHSH and LQKENI. The germline V and J ends were trimmed by 3 bases and 3 bases, with 8 bases remaining between them.